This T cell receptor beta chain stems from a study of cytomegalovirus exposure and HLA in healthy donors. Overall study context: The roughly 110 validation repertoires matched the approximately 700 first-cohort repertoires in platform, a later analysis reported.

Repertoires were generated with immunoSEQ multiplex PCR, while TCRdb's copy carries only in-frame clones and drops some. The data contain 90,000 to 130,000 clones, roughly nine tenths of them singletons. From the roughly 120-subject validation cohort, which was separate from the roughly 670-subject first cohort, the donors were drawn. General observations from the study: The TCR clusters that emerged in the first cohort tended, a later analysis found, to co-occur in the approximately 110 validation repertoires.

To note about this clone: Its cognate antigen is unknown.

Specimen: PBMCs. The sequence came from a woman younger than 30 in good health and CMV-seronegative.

The CDR3 here is CASSATRHGELFF. The CDR3 nucleotides are TGTGCCAGCAGTGCGACGAGACACGGGGAGCTGTTTTTT. The chain has TRBV6-1 and TRBJ2-2, with D uncertain. The CDR3 is 13 amino acids. CDR1 is MNHNS and CDR2 is SASEGT in the germline V gene. Trimming took 4 bases from V and 7 from J, leaving 10 bases between them.